The present T cell receptor (beta chain) was sequenced within a study of blood T cell repertoires in COVID-19. Study-wide background: The samples span acute and convalescent COVID-19 from the United States, Italy and Spain.

The V gene end was trimmed by 1 base and the J gene end by 6 bases; junction bases not matched to a gene: 6. The CDR3 is 15 amino acids. Germline V gene data show CDR1 as SGHDN and CDR2 as FVKESK. Participants spanned ages roughly 18 to 90 years and resided in around 25 US areas. Shortly before study entry, within 2 weeks, exposed participants had met a COVID-19 case. Original processing methods: The authors estimated nucleated cell counts from reference gene primer amplification. Using immunoSEQ multiplex PCR, the repertoire was profiled, and TCRdb retains in-frame clones only, with some absent. Clone size and the V and J calls come from that table; the DNA yielded D and trimming. The data contain hundreds of thousands of clones, 75% to 90% of them seen just once; the ten biggest clones take up 3.5% to 5.5%.

The receptor comes from a woman in her 30s who had been exposed to COVID-19. What was sequenced was PBMCs or T cells enriched from blood (not recorded which). The rearrangement links TRBV14 to TRBJ2-7; 10 bases map to TRBD2. The CDR3 DNA follows: TGTGCCAGCAGCCAAGCGGGTAGCGGGGGGACCGAGCAGTACTTC. This gives the protein CASSQAGSGGTEQYF. Based on the CDR3 plus reference TRBV14 and TRBJ2-7, the full variable domain is EAGVTQFPSHSVIEKGQTVTLRCDPISGHDNLYWYRRVMGKEIKFLLHFVKESKQDESGMPNNRFLAERTGGTYSTLKVQPAELEDSGVYFCASSQAGSGGTEQYFGPGTRLTVT.